The 15 T cell receptor beta chains listed next were all sequenced from one sample in a study of blood T cell repertoires in COVID-19. Assay used: immunoSEQ multiplex PCR; TCRdb lists only in-frame clones, some missing. The sample consists of 45,000 to 65,000 clones, roughly nine tenths of them appearing once. Material for sequencing was peripheral blood. The receptors come from a human donor with acute or convalescent COVID-19. The donor label of this sample is uncertain.

This chain uses TRBV19 with TRBJ2-1; 7 bases agree with TRBD1. CDR3 size: 15 residues. V lost 4 bases and J lost 6; bases outside the gene matches: 9. Per germline, CDR1 LNHDA and CDR2 SQIVND (reference sequence). CDR3 nucleotides: TGTGCCAGTAGTACTAGAGACAGGGCCTTCAATGAGCAGTTCTTC. Translated: CASSTRDRAFNEQFF.

This chain uses TRBV12-2 with TRBJ2-1; the table's D call of TRBD2 was not tested on the DNA. TRBV12-2 is labeled a pseudogene. The CDR3 sequence is 12 residues long. As DNA, the CDR3 is TGTGCAAGTCGCTTAGAAGCCCCTGAGCAGTTCTTC. Protein product: CASRLEAPEQFF.

In the case of this clone: The junction departs from germline at one end; a sequencing error may be responsible. The chain couples TRBV7-7 to TRBJ2-1; no firm D call. This CDR3 region has 13 residues. Germline CDR1 is SSHAT and CDR2 is FNYEAQ (reference sequence). The CDR3 nucleotides are TGTGCCAGCAGCTTAGACTCCAACAATGAGCAGTTCTTC. Translation: CASSLDSNNEQFF. Full variable domain (rest looked up from reference TRBV7-7 and TRBJ2-1): GAGVSQSPRYKVTKRGQDVTLRCDPISSHATLYWYQQALGQGPEFLTYFNYEAQPDKSGLPSDRFSAERPEGSISTLTIQRTEQRDSAMYRCASSLDSNNEQFFGPGTRLTVL.

This chain links TRBV5-6 with TRBJ2-7; D possibly corresponds to TRBD1 (6 bases). CDR3 length: 15 residues. Trimming removed 2 bases from V and 0 bases from J, with 12 bases in between. CDR1 SGHDT and CDR2 YYEEEE come from the germline V gene. Here the CDR3 DNA reads TGTGCCAGCAGCTTTGGCACAGGGCTCTCCTACGAGCAGTACTTC. This sequence encodes CASSFGTGLSYEQYF.

J is TRBJ2-5 and V is TRBV19; 14 bases are a match to TRBD2. CDR1 and CDR2 from the germline V gene are LNHDA and SQIVND (reference sequence). V gave up 4 bases and J gave up 4 bases; unmatched junction bases: 8. The CDR3 length is 17 residues. The CDR3 bases are TGTGCCAGTAGTAGGCTGTCCGGGACTAGCGGGAGAGAGACCCAGTACTTC. This codes for CASSRLSGTSGRETQYF.

This rearrangement joins TRBV27 to TRBJ2-1, with a possible D match to TRBD1 (5 bases). The V and J ends lost 2 bases and 3 bases respectively, with 8 bases between them. The germline V gene encodes CDR1 MNHEY and CDR2 SMNVEV (reference sequence). CDR3 length: 14 amino acids. For the CDR3, the DNA is TGTGCCAGCAGTTTACAGGGCGGCTACAATGAGCAGTTCTTC. Residues: CASSLQGGYNEQFF.

This chain links TRBV28 with TRBJ2-1, with 9 bases fitting TRBD2. Germline CDR1 is MDHEN and CDR2 is SYDVKM. V lost 6 bases to trimming and J lost 9 bases; unmatched junction nucleotides: 18. The CDR3 covers 17 residues. The CDR3 is CASSVSTGAQTSGEQFF. CDR3 nucleotides: TGTGCCAGCAGCGTAAGTACAGGGGCCCAGACTAGCGGTGAGCAGTTCTTC. Using reference TRBV28 and TRBJ2-1 for the parts outside the CDR3, the full variable domain is DVKVTQSSRYLVKRTGEKVFLECVQDMDHENMFWYRQDPGLGLRLIYFSYDVKMKEKGDIPEGYSVSREKKERFSLILESASTNQTSMYLCASSVSTGAQTSGEQFFGPGTRLTVL.

The chain uses TRBV7-2 and TRBJ2-4; 9 bases agree with TRBD1. The CDR3 is made up of 12 amino acids. The J segment lost 9 bases and the V segment lost 4 bases, leaving 1 base of the junction unmatched. In germline, CDR1 is SGHTA, CDR2 FQGNSA. CDR3 DNA: TGTGCCAGCAGCTCGACAGGGGGCATTCAGTACTTC. Its protein product is CASSSTGGIQYF.

The CDR3 DNA reads as TGTGCCAGTAGTATCCCTCTAAGAGCGGGAGGGCCGGGGGAGCAGTACTTC. It is translated as CASSIPLRAGGPGEQYF. The chain carries TRBV19 and TRBJ2-7; 10 nucleotides agree with TRBD2. With V trimmed by 3 bases and J by 7 bases, 15 bases remained unmatched. The V gene's germline CDR1 is LNHDA and CDR2 SQIVND (reference sequence). The CDR3 has 17 residues.

This clone has a handful of counts. The chain is built from TRBV15 and TRBJ2-1, with a possible D match to TRBD1 (6 bases). Per germline, CDR1 LNHNV and CDR2 YYDKDF (reference sequence). The CDR3 length is 14 residues. Trimming left V 9 bases short and J 2 bases short, with 14 bases between. The CDR3 coding sequence is TGTGCCACTTCACAGGGAAATACCTACAATGAGCAGTTCTTC. Amino acid sequence: CATSQGNTYNEQFF.

This chain links TRBV6-5 with TRBJ1-6, with D tentatively TRBD1 (5 bases). The V end was cut by 7 bases, the J end by 10 bases, with 17 bases between. This CDR3 is 14 amino acids long. Per the germline V gene, CDR1 is MNHEY and CDR2 is SVGAGI. CDR3 amino acids: CASTPAGEGSPLHF. DNA for the CDR3: TGTGCCAGCACCCCCGCGGGGGAAGGATCACCCCTCCACTTT.

The chain recombines TRBV19 with TRBJ1-5; the D gene is possibly TRBD1 (5 bases). Trimming took 1 base from V and 7 from J, leaving 11 bases between them. The CDR3 has 14 amino acids. Germline lookup yields CDR1 LNHDA and CDR2 SQIVND (reference sequence). CDR3 DNA: TGTGCCAGTAGTATAGTCAGGGCGGAGCAGCCCCAGCATTTT. It codes for CASSIVRAEQPQHF.

This chain joins TRBV19 and TRBJ2-1, with D uncertain. The CDR3 covers 15 residues. Germline lookup yields CDR1 LNHDA and CDR2 SQIVND (reference sequence). Trimming took 7 bases from V and 5 from J, leaving 18 bases between them. This CDR3 is CASTTSKARNNEQFF. The CDR3 DNA reads as TGTGCCAGTACAACCTCAAAGGCGCGGAACAATGAGCAGTTCTTC.

This chain joins TRBV24-1 and TRBJ2-3; 9 nucleotides line up with TRBD1. V was pared by 3 bases and J by 6 bases, with 6 bases of the junction left unmatched. The CDR3 spans 15 residues. Germline V CDR1 and CDR2: KGHDR, SFDVKD. CDR3 nucleotide sequence: TGTGCCACCAGTGATGCGGGACAGGGAAGGGATACGCAGTATTTT. Residues: CATSDAGQGRDTQYF.

The rearrangement uses TRBV10-3 and TRBJ1-5; TRBD1 agrees at 7 bases. Germline V gene data show CDR1 as ENHRY and CDR2 as SYGVKD. CDR3 length equals 15 residues. The ends lost 2 bases at V and 5 bases at J; junction bases unmatched: 6. CDR3: CAISEPGTAHQPQHF. The DNA for the CDR3 is TGTGCCATCAGTGAGCCCGGGACAGCTCATCAGCCCCAGCATTTT.